This TCR beta chain was documented in a study of beta chain features in type 1 diabetes. Notes on the study in general: Individuals with type 1 diabetes displayed fewer insertions and more deletions at VDJ junctions.

Expressed TCRB transcripts got sequenced, as all isolated RNA was reverse transcribed. Profiling relied on immunoSEQ multiplex PCR, and the TCRdb table lists in-frame clones only, not all of them. The sample lists around 160,000 clones, roughly 48% occurring once. The germline V gene has CDR1 SGHTA and CDR2 FQGTGA. The CDR3 totals 14 residues. With V trimmed by 5 bases and J by 7 bases, 7 bases remained unmatched. This clone has just a few counts. The antigen remains undetermined. The sequenced material came from Tregs from blood. The genes are TRBV7-3 and TRBJ1-4; 7 nucleotides align to TRBD1. This TCR was recovered from a man younger than 35 in good health. As DNA, the CDR3 is TGTGCCAGCAGCCGGACGGGACAGTTTGAAAAACTGTTTTTT. It translates to CASSRTGQFEKLFF. Full variable domain (remainder filled in from reference TRBV7-3 and TRBJ1-4): GAGVSQTPSNKVTEKGKYVELRCDPISGHTALYWYRQSLGQGPEFLIYFQGTGAADDSGLPNDRFFAVRPEGSVSTLKIQRTERGDSAVYLCASSRTGQFEKLFFGSGTQLSVL.